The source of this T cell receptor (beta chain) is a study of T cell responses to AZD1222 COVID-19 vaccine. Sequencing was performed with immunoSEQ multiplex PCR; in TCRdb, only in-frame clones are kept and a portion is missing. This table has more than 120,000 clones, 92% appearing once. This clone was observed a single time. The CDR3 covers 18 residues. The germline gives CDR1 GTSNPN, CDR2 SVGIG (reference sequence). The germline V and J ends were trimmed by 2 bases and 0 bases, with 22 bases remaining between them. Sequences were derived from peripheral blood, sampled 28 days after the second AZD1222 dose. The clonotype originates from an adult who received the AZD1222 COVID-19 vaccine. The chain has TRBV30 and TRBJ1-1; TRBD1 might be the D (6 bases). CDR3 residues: CAWSPPTGKLPMNTEAFF. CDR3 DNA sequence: TGTGCCTGGAGTCCCCCGACAGGAAAACTTCCCATGAACACTGAAGCTTTCTTT.